Below, 18 T cell receptor beta chains from the same sample are listed, as sequenced in a study of blood T cell repertoires in COVID-19. Sequencing was performed with immunoSEQ multiplex PCR; in TCRdb, only in-frame clones are kept and a portion is missing. Of about 370,000 clones in the sample, about 89% are singletons; the top ten hold approximately 3%. Source material: peripheral blood. Receptor source: a woman in her 30s with COVID-19, enrolled during active disease.

This clone was seen once. This chain joins TRBV3-1 (or the pseudogene TRBV3-2) and TRBJ2-4, with a weak D call TRBD1 (5 bases). The CDR3 is made up of 15 amino acids. CDR1 is LGHDT, CDR2 YNNKEL, per germline (reference sequence). The V end lost 1 base, the J end lost 3 bases, and 10 bases lay between the germline ends. CDR3 nucleotides: TGTGCCAGCAGCCAAGGAGGCAGGGTCAAAAACATTCAGTACTTC. This codes for CASSQGGRVKNIQYF.

With regard to this clone: The same CDR3 arises from other DNA sequences in this sample as well. This chain links TRBV9 with TRBJ1-1; no clear D. Per germline, CDR1 SGDLS and CDR2 YYNGEE. This CDR3 comprises 13 residues. Deletions cut 2 bases from V and 1 base from J, with 6 bases between. The CDR3 coding sequence is TGTGCCAGCAGCGTTTCGGGGAACACTGAAGCTTTCTTT. This translates into CASSVSGNTEAFF.

J is TRBJ2-3 and V is TRBV19; 7 positions agree with TRBD2. The V gene end was trimmed by 9 bases and the J gene end by 4 bases; junction bases not matched to a gene: 13. The CDR3 runs 15 residues. CDR1 LNHDA and CDR2 SQIVND come from the germline V gene (reference sequence). This chain's CDR3 is CASKRPGLIADTQYF. The CDR3 DNA reads TGTGCCAGCAAAAGACCGGGACTAATCGCAGATACGCAGTATTTT. The full variable domain, with the rest looked up from reference TRBV19 and TRBJ2-3, is DGGITQSPKYLFRKEGQNVTLSCEQNLNHDAMYWYRQDPGQGLRLIYYSQIVNDFQKGDIAEGYSVSREKKESFPLTVTSAQKNPTAFYLCASKRPGLIADTQYFGPGTRLTVL.

This clone has only a few counts. The rearrangement uses TRBV28 and TRBJ1-6; 7 bases are shared with TRBD1. Unmatched junction bases numbered 6, after V lost 5 bases and J lost 2 bases. This CDR3 has 16 amino acids. Germline CDR1 MDHEN, CDR2 SYDVKM. The CDR3: CASSRLGQPYNSPLHF. The DNA for the CDR3 is TGTGCCAGCAGTCGCCTGGGACAGCCCTATAATTCACCCCTCCACTTT.

The rearrangement uses TRBV28 and TRBJ2-4, with a weak D call TRBD1 (6 bases). Trimming removed 4 bases at V and 8 bases at J, with 18 bases between. CDR1 is MDHEN, CDR2 SYDVKM, per germline. The CDR3 totals 15 residues. CDR3 sequence reads: CASSSSDSLGDIQYF. CDR3 nucleotides: TGTGCCAGCAGTTCCTCGGACAGCCTTGGCGACATTCAGTACTTC.

This chain links TRBV24-1 with TRBJ2-3; tentatively, D is TRBD2 (5 bases). The length of the CDR3 is 13 residues. Germline V gene data show CDR1 as KGHDR and CDR2 as SFDVKD. V lost 8 bases and J lost 6, with 14 bases in between. The CDR3 here is CATNDPIADTQYF. The CDR3 DNA reads TGTGCCACCAATGACCCAATAGCGGATACGCAGTATTTT.

The V and J genes are TRBV2 and TRBJ2-3; the match to TRBD2 covers 7 bases. Germline V gene sequence: CDR1 SNHLY, CDR2 FYNNEI. There are 15 residues in the CDR3. V trimming: 3 bases; J trimming: 4 bases; junction bases outside the gene matches: 7. The CDR3 nucleotides are TGTGCCAGCAGTGACGTGGGCGGGGGTTCAGATACGCAGTATTTT. The encoded protein is CASSDVGGGSDTQYF.

The chain combines TRBV25-1 with TRBJ2-2, with D unclear. Germline values: CDR1 MGHDK, CDR2 SYGVNS. The length of the CDR3 is 13 residues. The germline V and J ends were trimmed by 5 bases and 6 bases, with 10 bases remaining between them. The CDR3 loop reads CASSSTTAGELFF. Here the CDR3 DNA reads TGTGCCAGCAGTAGCACCACCGCCGGGGAGCTGTTTTTT.

This chain links TRBV10-3 with TRBJ2-1; 7 bases line up with TRBD2. V gave up 3 bases and J gave up 5 bases; unmatched junction bases: 4. Germline lookup yields CDR1 ENHRY and CDR2 SYGVKD. The CDR3 runs to 14 residues. The CDR3 DNA reads as TGTGCCATCAGTGAAGGGCGGGAGCACAATGAGCAGTTCTTC. This gives the protein CAISEGREHNEQFF.

This clone was seen a few times. V usage is TRBV9 and J usage is TRBJ1-2; TRBD1 is a possible D gene (6 bases). CDR3 length equals 16 residues. Trimming removed 3 bases from V and 5 bases from J, with 20 bases in between. The germline V gene has CDR1 SGDLS and CDR2 YYNGEE. CDR3 bases: TGTGCCAGCAGCGCTTATGGGGGCGCGGGTTTTTATGGCTACACCTTC. Protein sequence: CASSAYGGAGFYGYTF.

The chain recombines TRBV12-3 or TRBV12-4 with TRBJ2-3, with D unclear. The germline V and J ends were trimmed by 5 bases and 5 bases, with 8 bases remaining between them. This CDR3 comprises 12 residues. The CDR3 region is CASSKEVDTQYF. The CDR3 nucleotides are TGTGCCAGCAGTAAAGAGGTAGATACGCAGTATTTT.

This clone came up a few times. The gene calls are TRBV11-3 and TRBJ2-5; 12 nucleotides line up with TRBD1. The CDR3 is 15 residues long. The junction had 4 bases not matched to a gene; V was cut back by 3 bases and J by 5 bases. Germline V gives CDR1 SGHNT, CDR2 YENEEA. This CDR3 is CASSLGQGAPETQYF. In DNA form, the CDR3 reads TGTGCCAGCAGCTTGGGACAGGGGGCCCCGGAGACCCAGTACTTC.

The rearrangement links TRBV4-1 to TRBJ2-7, with 13 positions matching TRBD2. V lost 4 bases, J lost 6 bases, and 3 bases stayed unmatched. CDR1 MGHRA and CDR2 YSYEKL come from the germline V gene. This CDR3 is 14 amino acids long. The CDR3 protein is CASSPGLAGTEQYV. The DNA of the CDR3 is TGCGCCAGCAGCCCGGGACTAGCGGGAACCGAGCAGTACGTC.

This chain joins TRBV4-3 and TRBJ1-6, with 7 bases matching TRBD1. Germline CDR1 reads LGHNA; CDR2 reads YSLEER. This CDR3 has 14 residues. V was pared by 1 base and J by 9 bases, with 3 bases of the junction left unmatched. The CDR3 here is CASSQGAGGSPLHF. The CDR3, as DNA: TGCGCCAGCAGCCAAGGCGCAGGGGGTTCACCCCTCCACTTT.

CDR3 protein: CASSPGVFGTQYF. The CDR3, as DNA: TGTGCCAGCAGCCCTGGAGTCTTTGGGACCCAGTACTTC. The V and J genes are TRBV11-3 and TRBJ2-5, with unresolved D. CDR1 and CDR2 (germline): SGHNT, YENEEA. This CDR3 has 13 amino acids. Trimming shortened V by 5 bases and J by 7 bases, and 14 bases separated the two germline ends. Full variable domain (rest looked up from reference TRBV11-3 and TRBJ2-5): EAGVVQSPRYKIIEKKQPVAFWCNPISGHNTLYWYLQNLGQGPELLIRYENEEAVDDSQLPKDRFSAERLKGVDSTLKIQPAELGDSAVYLCASSPGVFGTQYFGPGTRLLVL.

The chain carries TRBV11-3 and TRBJ2-5; 7 nucleotides agree with TRBD2. The junction had 9 bases not matched to a gene; V was cut back by 5 bases and J by 3 bases. The CDR3 totals 15 residues. CDR1 is SGHNT and CDR2 is YENEEA in the germline V gene. The CDR3 protein is CASSPLGGGEETQYF. The CDR3 nucleotides are TGTGCCAGCAGCCCCCTGGGGGGGGGAGAAGAGACCCAGTACTTC.

This CDR3 reads CATSNRTENTGELFF. CDR3 in DNA: TGTGCCACCAGTAACCGGACAGAGAACACCGGGGAGCTGTTTTTT. The rearrangement uses TRBV24-1 and TRBJ2-2, with a weak D call TRBD1 (6 bases). Per the germline V gene, CDR1 is KGHDR and CDR2 is SFDVKD. The CDR3 has 15 residues. Trimming took off 6 bases at V and 1 base at J, with 11 bases between the two ends.

The V gene is TRBV7-2, the J gene TRBJ2-2, with 7 bases fitting TRBD1. Per the germline V gene, CDR1 is SGHTA and CDR2 is FQGNSA. The CDR3 covers 17 residues. The V gene end was trimmed by 1 base and the J gene end by 4 bases; junction bases not matched to a gene: 9. CDR3: CASSLEASQGSTGELFF. The CDR3 bases are TGTGCCAGCAGCTTAGAGGCGTCACAGGGGTCCACCGGGGAGCTGTTTTTT.